The T cell receptor beta chain under discussion was sequenced for a study of tumor-infiltrating lymphocytes in primary liver carcinoma. Study-wide background: Resection treated the patients' primary liver carcinoma.

The study's findings and limits: The top-250-clone fraction was significantly higher in tumors than in blood (p = 0.039).

Production of TCR beta cDNA used roughly 0.55 ug total RNA together with a constant-region primer. Library construction for TCR beta comprised three nested multiplex PCR rounds performed with slightly modified ARM-PCR. Via MiXCR, TCRdb re-called the multiplex PCR reads, giving one row per CDR3 protein. The sample has 200,000 or so distinct CDR3 sequences; roughly 61% are singletons. Worth noting for this clonotype: Its antigen remains unknown. One end of the junction does not line up with germline, which may come from a read error.

RNA isolated from unsorted whole blood supplied the blood RNA, with germline DNA also extracted. This TCR came from a woman aged 55 to 70 with primary liver carcinoma and hepatitis B virus infection. Sample: peripheral blood.

Here the CDR3 reads CASIPPERGGYKEQFF. CDR3 DNA sequence: TGTGCCAGCATCCCCCCGGAGCGGGGGGGCTACAAAGAGCAGTTCTTC. The chain recombines TRBV28 with TRBJ2-1; 10 bases align to TRBD2. CDR3 length: 16 residues. Germline CDR1 is MDHEN and CDR2 is SYDVKM.